The rows below give T cell receptor beta chains drawn from one sample of a study of T cell responses to AZD1222 COVID-19 vaccine. Assay: immunoSEQ multiplex PCR; the TCRdb copy retains only in-frame clones and omits some. The sample carries 75,000 to 90,000 clones, 86% recorded once. This material consisted of peripheral blood, taken on day 0 of AZD1222 vaccination. Receptors originate from an adult in good health. The conserved cysteine and the conserved F or W are not part of the CDR3 here. D genes are given only for firm matches.

d_gene	v_gene	j_gene	CDR3aa
-	TRBV19	TRBJ2-7	ASSLWGEQY
TRBD2	TRBV19	TRBJ2-3	ATRPPGLAATDTQY
TRBD2	TRBV7-6	TRBJ2-5	ASSFPGTSGDDEKETQY
-	TRBV6-5	TRBJ1-1	ASSYSSGAGHTEAF
TRBD1	TRBV30	TRBJ1-6	ASPGTGNSPLH
-	TRBV10-3	TRBJ2-2	AILPGAGTGELF
-	TRBV28	TRBJ1-5	ASRTGSRRDQPQH
-	TRBV5-4	TRBJ2-2	ASSSNRDLNTGELF
TRBD1	TRBV2	TRBJ1-5	ASSERQGNQPQH
-	TRBV7-2	TRBJ1-3	ASRWTDRNTIY
TRBD1	TRBV15	TRBJ2-5	ATSRLQGAGETQY
TRBD2	TRBV29-1	TRBJ2-1	SVEGTSSYNEQF
-	TRBV29-1	TRBJ1-1	SVGGPGTEAF
-	TRBV5-1	TRBJ1-2	ASSPRPQLGYT
-	TRBV19	TRBJ1-4	ASRSRKTNEKLF
-	TRBV5-4	TRBJ2-7	ASSLGTTYEQY
-	TRBV5-1	TRBJ2-1	ASRLQPSYNEQF
-	TRBV11-2	TRBJ2-1	ASSLEGLPEKIYNEQF
-	TRBV5-1	TRBJ1-3	ASSVEDPGNTIY
-	TRBV12-3/TRBV12-4	TRBJ1-6	ASSLGGDSPLH
-	TRBV6-5	TRBJ2-2	ASTPLLQGSGELF
-	TRBV20-1	TRBJ1-2	SASAGTTGYT
-	TRBV15	TRBJ2-5	ATSSPGVEETQY
-	TRBV10-3	TRBJ2-1	AILDFNNEQF